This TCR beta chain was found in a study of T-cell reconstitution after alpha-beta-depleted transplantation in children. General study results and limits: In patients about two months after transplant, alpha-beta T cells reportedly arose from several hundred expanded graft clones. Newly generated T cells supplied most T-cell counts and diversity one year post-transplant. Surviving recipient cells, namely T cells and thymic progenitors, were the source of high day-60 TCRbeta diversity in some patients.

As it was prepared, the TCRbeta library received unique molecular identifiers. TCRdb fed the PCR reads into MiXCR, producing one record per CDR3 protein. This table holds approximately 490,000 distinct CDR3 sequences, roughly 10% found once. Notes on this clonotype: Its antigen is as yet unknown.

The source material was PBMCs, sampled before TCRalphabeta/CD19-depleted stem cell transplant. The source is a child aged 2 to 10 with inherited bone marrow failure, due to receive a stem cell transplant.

The CDR3 DNA reads TGCAGTGCCGGGGGGGCAGGGTTATACACAGATACGCAGTATTTT. Its translation: CSAGGAGLYTDTQYF. V usage is TRBV20-1 and J usage is TRBJ2-3; 8 positions match TRBD2. The V and J ends lost 6 bases and 2 bases, in that order; junction bases with no gene match: 10. The CDR3 has 15 residues. Germline CDR1 DFQATT, CDR2 SNEGSKA (reference sequence).